Following are 32 T cell receptor beta chains from one sample sequenced in a study of a mutant IDH1 vaccine in newly diagnosed glioma. The assay was immunoSEQ multiplex PCR, and TCRdb's table has in-frame clones only and misses some. The sample gives 31,000 or so clones, roughly 78% of which show up once; roughly 10% is in the top ten. No cognate antigen is known for these TCRs. As for time point: week 35, safety follow-up. What each vaccine dose contained was 300 ug of mutant IDH1 20-mer peptide, accompanied by topical imiquimod. The specimen comprised PBMCs, sampled from a glioma patient whose treatment included an IDH1 peptide vaccine. The receptors here all came from a woman in her forties with glioma.

The chain employs TRBV5-6 and TRBJ2-7; 9 nucleotides match TRBD1. The V gene's germline CDR1 is SGHDT and CDR2 YYEEEE. This CDR3 spans 17 amino acids. The V gene end was trimmed by 6 bases and the J gene end by 0 bases; junction bases not matched to a gene: 13. The CDR3 loop reads CASTPLAGQGFSYEQYF. The CDR3, as DNA: TGTGCCAGCACCCCCTTGGCGGGACAGGGCTTCTCCTACGAGCAGTACTTC.

The rearrangement links TRBV18 to TRBJ1-2; 7 bases align to TRBD1. The CDR3 spans 15 residues. From germline, CDR1 is KGHSH and CDR2 LQKENI. The ends lost 2 bases at V and 4 bases at J; junction bases unmatched: 7. Here the CDR3 reads CASSPAAGGIYGYTF. CDR3 coding DNA: TGTGCCAGCTCACCAGCCGCAGGGGGAATCTATGGCTACACCTTC. Full variable domain (rest looked up from reference TRBV18 and TRBJ1-2): NAGVMQNPRHLVRRRGQEARLRCSPMKGHSHVYWYRQLPEEGLKFMVYLQKENIIDESGMPKERFSAEFPKEGPSILRIQQVVRGDSAAYFCASSPAAGGIYGYTFGSGTRLTVV.

The chain carries TRBV28 and TRBJ2-7; 10 positions agree with TRBD1. CDR3 length: 15 residues. Germline CDR1 MDHEN, CDR2 SYDVKM. After removal of 6 bases from V and 5 bases from J, the junction contained 10 bases not matched to a gene. The CDR3 DNA sequence: TGTGCCAGCAGCCCTACCGGGACAGGGGTGGACGAGCAGTACTTC. Translating it yields CASSPTGTGVDEQYF. Supplemented by reference TRBV28 and TRBJ2-7, the full variable domain reads DVKVTQSSRYLVKRTGEKVFLECVQDMDHENMFWYRQDPGLGLRLIYFSYDVKMKEKGDIPEGYSVSREKKERFSLILESASTNQTSMYLCASSPTGTGVDEQYFGPGTRLTVT.

The V call is TRBV7-2, the J call TRBJ2-3, with 7 positions matching TRBD2. The length of the CDR3 is 16 residues. The germline CDR1 and CDR2 sequences are SGHTA and FQGNSA. V trimming: 0 bases; J trimming: 4 bases; junction bases outside the gene matches: 7. Written as DNA, the CDR3 is TGTGCCAGCAGCTTAGCTTTACAGCGGGGCGCAGATACGCAGTATTTT. It yields the protein CASSLALQRGADTQYF.

Only a few counts were recorded for this clone. The chain uses TRBV4-1 and TRBJ1-4, with D unresolved. This CDR3 is built from 12 residues. Between the trimmed V and J ends, which lost 7 bases and 7 bases, there was a span of 10 bases. Germline V gene data show CDR1 as MGHRA and CDR2 as YSYEKL. CDR3 coding DNA: TGCGCCAGCAACTCGTGGGGTGAAAAACTGTTTTTT. Residues: CASNSWGEKLFF.

The chain carries TRBV19 and TRBJ1-3; D is uncertain. There are 13 residues in the CDR3. The ends were cut back, 1 base at V and 4 bases at J, with 5 bases in the middle. Germline loops: CDR1 LNHDA, CDR2 SQIVND (reference sequence). CDR3 sequence reads: CASSIVAGNTIYF. The CDR3 DNA follows: TGTGCCAGTAGTATAGTCGCGGGAAACACCATATATTTT.

The chain carries TRBV4-3 and TRBJ1-2; D gene uncertain. The germline gives CDR1 LGHNA, CDR2 YSLEER. The CDR3 has 14 residues. Trimming took 6 bases from V and 3 from J, leaving 14 bases between them. As DNA, the CDR3 is TGCGCCAGCAGTCAAATATTAATTGACTATGGCTACACCTTC. Its translation is CASSQILIDYGYTF.

The chain links TRBV5-1 to TRBJ2-1; 10 nucleotides match TRBD2. V lost 1 base and J lost 1; bases outside the gene matches: 2. The CDR3 runs 16 residues. Germline CDR1 reads SGHRS; CDR2 reads YFSETQ. This chain's CDR3 is CASSLSSGGSYNEQFF. The DNA for the CDR3 is TGCGCCAGCAGCTTGTCTAGCGGGGGATCCTACAATGAGCAGTTCTTC.

The rearrangement links TRBV9 to TRBJ1-2, with 7 bases aligning to TRBD1. The V segment lost 4 bases and the J segment 6 bases; nucleotides outside the gene matches: 6. The CDR3 spans 13 residues. Per the germline V gene, CDR1 is SGDLS and CDR2 is YYNGEE. The CDR3 DNA reads as TGTGCCAGCAGCCCAGACAGGGAAAATGGCTACACCTTC. It codes for CASSPDRENGYTF.

This clone has a single count. The gene calls are TRBV6-5 and TRBJ1-6, with TRBD1 identical over 7 bases. From germline, CDR1 is MNHEY and CDR2 SVGAGI. The CDR3 totals 14 residues. V trimming: 6 bases; J trimming: 5 bases; junction bases outside the gene matches: 4. The CDR3 is CASSRGQNNSPLHF. The CDR3 DNA follows: TGTGCCAGCAGCCGGGGACAGAATAATTCACCCCTCCACTTT.

V gene TRBV10-1 combines with J gene TRBJ2-2; 8 nucleotides align to TRBD1. This CDR3 contains 15 residues. V was clipped by 5 bases and J by 6 bases; unmatched bases: 8. Germline-derived CDR1 and CDR2 are WNHNN and SYGVQD (reference sequence). The chain's CDR3 is CASSTGTGWSGELFF. The DNA for the CDR3 is TGCGCCAGCAGTACTGGGACAGGCTGGTCCGGGGAGCTGTTTTTT.

V usage is TRBV7-9 and J usage is TRBJ1-2, with no clear D. The germline gives CDR1 SEHNR, CDR2 FQNEAQ (reference sequence). There are 14 residues in the CDR3. Trimming cost V 1 base and J 4 bases, with 10 bases left between them. The chain's CDR3 is CASSLGAGFYGYTF. The CDR3 coding sequence is TGTGCCAGCAGCTTAGGGGCAGGCTTCTATGGCTACACCTTC.

The rearrangement uses TRBV4-3 and TRBJ2-1; D may be TRBD2 (5 bases). Germline values: CDR1 LGHNA, CDR2 YSLEER. Deletions cut 0 bases from V and 5 bases from J, with 8 bases between. This CDR3 contains 14 residues. DNA of the CDR3: TGCGCCAGCAGCCAAGACGGGGATGACAATGAGCAGTTCTTC. Translation: CASSQDGDDNEQFF.

In nucleotides, the CDR3 is TGTGCCAGCAGGTATCCGGGACAGAACTATGGCTACACCTTC. It codes for CASRYPGQNYGYTF. The chain employs TRBV6-5 and TRBJ1-2, with TRBD1 matching 7 bases. Trimming cost V 6 bases and J 2 bases; bases outside gene matches: 6. The CDR3 has 14 residues. The germline gives CDR1 MNHEY, CDR2 SVGAGI.

The chain couples TRBV10-3 to TRBJ2-7; D is possibly TRBD1 (5 bases). The V and J ends lost 10 bases and 9 bases respectively, with 19 bases between them. CDR1 is ENHRY and CDR2 is SYGVKD in the germline V gene. The CDR3 contains 12 residues. The CDR3 is CATGQSTSVQYF. CDR3 sequence (DNA): TGTGCCACCGGACAATCTACGTCGGTGCAGTACTTC.

The chain uses TRBV7-2 and TRBJ1-1; D possibly corresponds to TRBD1 (5 bases). Deletions cut 5 bases from V and 2 bases from J, with 18 bases between. This CDR3 is 16 amino acids long. Germline V gene lookup returns CDR1 SGHTA and CDR2 FQGNSA. CDR3 sequence reads: CASSPRTGRGNTEAFF. The CDR3 DNA reads TGTGCCAGCAGCCCTAGAACGGGGAGGGGAAACACTGAAGCTTTCTTT.

This chain connects TRBV6-5 to TRBJ1-2; D is undetermined. V was trimmed by 5 bases and J by 0 bases, leaving 10 bases between them. The CDR3 has 14 residues. Germline V lookup: CDR1 MNHEY, CDR2 SVGAGI. CDR3 amino acids: CASSPRTANYGYTF. The CDR3 nucleotides read TGTGCCAGCAGTCCTAGGACGGCTAACTATGGCTACACCTTC.

V and J are TRBV9 and TRBJ1-1; D call uncertain. Trimming left V 4 bases short and J 1 base short, with 14 bases between. This CDR3 has 15 residues. CDR1 is SGDLS, CDR2 YYNGEE, per germline. The CDR3, as DNA: TGTGCCAGCAGCATAGGGTCACTGGGGAACACTGAAGCTTTCTTT. Amino acids: CASSIGSLGNTEAFF.

V usage is TRBV12-5 and J usage is TRBJ1-6, with TRBD1 as a possible D gene (6 bases). This CDR3 has 15 amino acids. Germline-derived CDR1 and CDR2 are LGHNT and FRNRAP. The germline V and J ends were trimmed by 0 bases and 7 bases, with 10 bases remaining between them. For the CDR3, the DNA is TGTGCTAGTGGTTTGGTAAGGACAGAGAATTCACCCCTCCACTTT. Its protein is CASGLVRTENSPLHF. The complete variable domain, with remaining parts taken from reference TRBV12-5 and TRBJ1-6, reads DARVTQTPRHKVTEMGQEVTMRCQPILGHNTVFWYRQTMMQGLELLAYFRNRAPLDDSGMPKDRFSAEMPDATLATLKIQPSEPRDSAVYFCASGLVRTENSPLHFGNGTRLTVT.

The chain couples TRBV5-1 to TRBJ2-5; 7 nucleotides agree with TRBD1. Per germline, CDR1 SGHRS and CDR2 YFSETQ. Trimming took 2 bases from V and 5 from J; bases not matched to a gene: 9. The CDR3 covers 15 residues. The CDR3, as DNA: TGCGCCAGCAGCTTCAAGGGGGCCATGGGGGAGACCCAGTACTTC. Translated, it gives CASSFKGAMGETQYF.

This sequence joins TRBV6-5 and TRBJ2-5; 9 bases align to TRBD1. The DNA end is a closer match to TRBJ2-7, so the J assignment may be wrong. The CDR3 loop spans 15 amino acids. Germline values: CDR1 MNHEY, CDR2 SVGAGI. CDR3 residues: CASSYGGQGKYEQYF. CDR3 DNA: TGTGCCAGCAGTTATGGAGGACAGGGGAAATACGAGCAGTACTTC.

The chain carries TRBV29-1 and TRBJ2-2; TRBD1 might be the D (6 bases). Germline V gene data show CDR1 as SQVTM and CDR2 as ANQGSEA. The CDR3 totals 12 residues. Trimming cost V 7 bases and J 7 bases, with 13 bases left between them. The CDR3 region is CSGDLQGGELFF. In nucleotides, the CDR3 is TGCAGCGGGGACCTACAGGGCGGGGAGCTGTTTTTT.

Details on this clone: The junction does not match germline at one end; this may be a read error. The same CDR3 also results from other DNA sequences found in this sample. The rearrangement joins TRBV6-5 to TRBJ2-7; 11 nucleotides line up with TRBD1. Germline V lookup: CDR1 MNHEY, CDR2 SVGAGI. This CDR3 spans 15 amino acids. The CDR3 bases are TGTGCCAGTAGTTACTCGGGACAGGGGGGCTACGAGCAGTACTTC. This codes for CASSYSGQGGYEQYF.

The rearrangement uses TRBV29-1 and TRBJ1-1, with a weak D call TRBD1 (6 bases). CDR3 length equals 14 residues. The germline gives CDR1 SQVTM, CDR2 ANQGSEA. Trimming left V 7 bases short and J 5 bases short, with 20 bases between. In DNA form, the CDR3 reads TGCAGCGGGACCCTGGGGGCGGTAGGGACTGAAGCTTTCTTT. As protein: CSGTLGAVGTEAFF.

This clone was seen only a few times. This sequence joins TRBV6-5 and TRBJ1-2; TRBD1 matches 7 bases. V trimming: 7 bases; J trimming: 2 bases; junction bases outside the gene matches: 10. The CDR3 is 15 amino acids. Germline V gene lookup returns CDR1 MNHEY and CDR2 SVGAGI. The CDR3 loop reads CASTSDREGNYGYTF. CDR3 sequence (DNA): TGTGCCAGCACTTCTGACAGGGAGGGGAACTATGGCTACACCTTC.

The chain uses TRBV2 and TRBJ1-4; unclear D gene. V shed 6 bases and J shed 6 bases, with 8 bases lying between them. This CDR3 is built from 12 residues. Looked up from germline, CDR1 is SNHLY and CDR2 is FYNNEI. This chain's CDR3 is CASSPEDEKLFF. CDR3 coding DNA: TGTGCCAGCAGCCCGGAGGATGAAAAACTGTTTTTT.

There are a few counts of this clone. The chain has TRBV5-1 and TRBJ1-2, with D tentatively TRBD1 (6 bases). The CDR3 extends over 13 amino acids. Germline V gives CDR1 SGHRS, CDR2 YFSETQ. The V gene lost 0 bases and the J gene lost 7 bases, with 10 bases spanning the gap. DNA for the CDR3: TGCGCCAGCAGCTTGGTACCGGGGGCTGGCTACACCTTC. It encodes CASSLVPGAGYTF.

The chain links TRBV30 to TRBJ2-1; 9 positions agree with TRBD2. J was trimmed by 4 bases and V by 3 bases; bases with no gene match: 7. CDR3 size: 15 residues. The germline V gene has CDR1 GTSNPN and CDR2 SVGIG (reference sequence). CDR3 DNA: TGTGCCTGGAGACGAGCGGGGGGATTTTACAATGAGCAGTTCTTC. It codes for CAWRRAGGFYNEQFF.

The rearrangement uses TRBV6-1 and TRBJ1-6, with D unresolved. Germline V gene lookup returns CDR1 MNHNS and CDR2 SASEGT. V was shortened by 1 base and J by 6 bases, with 7 bases between the two germline ends. The CDR3 has 14 amino acids. The CDR3 spells CASSEDSFNSPLHF. The CDR3 nucleotides are TGTGCCAGCAGTGAAGACAGTTTTAATTCACCCCTCCACTTT.

The V and J genes are TRBV4-1 and TRBJ1-5; D uncertain. Germline lookup yields CDR1 MGHRA and CDR2 YSYEKL. V was clipped by 1 base and J by 4 bases, with 14 bases between them. CDR3 length: 16 amino acids. The CDR3 sequence: CASSQVEIRQNQPQHF. The CDR3 DNA reads TGCGCCAGCAGCCAAGTTGAAATACGGCAGAATCAGCCCCAGCATTTT.

V usage is TRBV30 and J usage is TRBJ1-2; the D is unclear. Germline V gene lookup returns CDR1 GTSNPN and CDR2 SVGIG (reference sequence). This CDR3 region has 12 residues. V was clipped by 3 bases and J by 4 bases, with 9 bases between them. CDR3 sequence reads: CAWRRGGYGYTF. Written as DNA, the CDR3 is TGTGCCTGGAGAAGAGGCGGCTATGGCTACACCTTC.

The chain employs TRBV5-1 and TRBJ1-1, with D perhaps TRBD1 (5 bases). Germline V lookup: CDR1 SGHRS, CDR2 YFSETQ. This CDR3 is built from 13 residues. Trimming left V 4 bases short and J 5 bases short, with 12 bases between. This CDR3 reads CASSASGGTEAFF. CDR3 nucleotides: TGCGCCAGCAGCGCCTCCGGGGGAACTGAAGCTTTCTTT.